The 29 T cell receptor beta chains listed next were all sequenced from one sample in a study of glioma-infiltrating T cells. Amplification of TCR alpha and beta CDR3 regions from RNA used iRepertoire nested multiplex PCR. TCRdb reprocessed the multiplex PCR reads via MiXCR and lists one record per CDR3 protein. The repertoire has fewer than 200,000 distinct CDR3 sequences, roughly two fifths of them found once; the top ten carry around 5.3%. Sequencing was done on a sample of glioma tissue, nonneoplastic brain tissue, or PBMCs (not recorded which). Source of these receptors: a human donor with low-grade glioma or glioblastoma, undergoing nonglioma brain surgery, or in good health (not recorded which).

This chain connects TRBV20-1 to TRBJ2-5; 11 positions match TRBD2. Unmatched junction bases numbered 4, after V lost 5 bases and J lost 2 bases. CDR1 is DFQATT and CDR2 is SNEGSKA in the germline V gene (reference sequence). This CDR3 has 14 residues. In DNA, the CDR3 is TGCAGTGCTTTAGCGGGGGGGTTACAAGAGACCCAGTACTTC. This codes for CSALAGGLQETQYF.

The chain has TRBV28 and TRBJ2-7, with D hard to call. The length of the CDR3 is 13 residues. Trimming cost V 8 bases and J 0 bases, with 11 bases left between them. Germline V CDR1 and CDR2: MDHEN, SYDVKM. The CDR3 DNA follows: TGTGCCAGCGGTCCCGGGCTCTCCTACGAGCAGTACTTC. The encoded protein is CASGPGLSYEQYF.

This chain uses TRBV24-1 with TRBJ2-1; 10 nucleotides match TRBD2. The CDR3 contains 20 residues. Germline CDR1 is KGHDR and CDR2 is SFDVKD. The V segment lost 0 bases and the J segment 3 bases; nucleotides outside the gene matches: 13. The CDR3 sequence is CATSDLPPGTSADYYNEQFF. For the CDR3, the DNA is TGTGCCACCAGTGATTTGCCCCCCGGGACTAGCGCAGACTACTACAATGAGCAGTTCTTC.

CDR3 loop: CASQGGNSYEQFF. CDR3 DNA sequence: TGTGCCAGTCAGGGGGGAAACTCCTATGAGCAGTTCTTC. The V call is TRBV27, the J call TRBJ2-1, with D possibly TRBD1 on 7 matching bases. CDR3 size: 13 residues. The V end was cut by 9 bases, the J end by 8 bases, with 17 bases between. From germline, CDR1 is MNHEY and CDR2 SMNVEV (reference sequence).

For this clonotype: One base away lies a much larger clone, so this may be a sequencing read error. The chain links TRBV7-9 to TRBJ2-7; D is perhaps TRBD2 (6 bases). Trimming removed 5 bases at V and 5 bases at J, with 16 bases between. The CDR3 extends over 14 amino acids. CDR1 is SEHNR, CDR2 FQNEAQ, per germline (reference sequence). The CDR3 DNA reads as TGTGCCAGCAGCCCCTACGGGGGAGGCGACGAGCAGTACTTC. Encoded protein: CASSPYGGGDEQYF.

This clonotype was counted ten times or more. The chain links TRBV3-1 to TRBJ2-3; 8 bases line up with TRBD2. The ends lost 4 bases at V and 4 bases at J; junction bases unmatched: 7. Germline loops: CDR1 LGHDT, CDR2 YNNKEL (reference sequence). This CDR3 is built from 15 residues. For the CDR3, the DNA is TGTGCCAGCAGCCCTGGAGCGGGAGCGGCAGATACGCAGTATTTT. It yields the protein CASSPGAGAADTQYF.

In the case of this clonotype: With a much larger clone just one base away, this may be a read error. The rearrangement uses TRBV2 and TRBJ1-5; D call uncertain. The CDR3 is 14 amino acids. Germline CDR1 reads SNHLY; CDR2 reads FYNNEI. CDR3 in DNA: TGTGCCAGCAGCGGCGTGAATAGCAATAAGCCCCAGCATTTT. It codes for CASSGVNSNKPQHF.

Concerning this clonotype itself: Since no conserved phenylalanine or tryptophan closes the CDR3, a read error is the likely cause. The chain uses TRBV24-1 and TRBJ2-3; 7 bases agree with TRBD1. The CDR3 spans 15 residues. Looked up from germline, CDR1 is KGHDR and CDR2 is SFDVKD. The ends lost 3 bases at V and 1 base at J; junction bases unmatched: 3. The CDR3 spells CATSDTDRGTDTQYS. The CDR3 DNA reads TGTGCCACCAGTGATACCGACAGGGGCACAGATACGCAGTATTCT.

About this clonotype: As the CDR3 is not closed by the conserved phenylalanine or tryptophan, this likely results from a read error. The DNA is left out, because the CDR3 cannot be placed on it with certainty; the CDR3 is given as TCRdb lists it. The J gene is TRBJ1-6, the V gene TRBV20-1; the D call of TRBD1 is as the table states it, not checked on the DNA. The CDR3 contains 14 residues when both ends are counted. Germline-derived CDR1 and CDR2 are DFQATT and SNEGSKA (reference sequence). CDR3 residues: CSAPARGSNSSLHL.

Concerning this clonotype: A read error is possible here, since a much larger clone lies one base away. The rearrangement joins TRBV20-1 to TRBJ2-7, with 12 positions matching TRBD2. The junction had 4 bases not matched to a gene; V was cut back by 4 bases and J by 3 bases. The germline CDR1 and CDR2 sequences are DFQATT and SNEGSKA (reference sequence). This CDR3 has 14 residues. CDR3 DNA sequence: TGCAGTGCTACTTCGACTAGCGGGGGCTACGAGCAGTACTTC. Translating gives CSATSTSGGYEQYF.

This chain connects TRBV20-1 to TRBJ2-7, with 7 positions matching TRBD2. After removal of 2 bases from V and 3 bases from J, the junction contained 13 bases not matched to a gene. The CDR3 is 16 residues long. Germline V gene lookup returns CDR1 DFQATT and CDR2 SNEGSKA (reference sequence). CDR3 amino acids: CSARYQWGGDFYEQYF. CDR3 nucleotides: TGCAGTGCTAGATATCAATGGGGGGGAGACTTCTACGAGCAGTACTTC.

The chain uses TRBV2 and TRBJ2-7; no firm D call. The CDR3 is 10 amino acids. The germline gives CDR1 SNHLY, CDR2 FYNNEI. With 6 bases removed from V and 8 bases from J, the gap between germline ends came to 8 bases. In DNA, the CDR3 is TGTGCCAGCAGCCTTAACCAGCAGTACTTC. Its translation is CASSLNQQYF.

This clonotype was recorded many times. The chain joins TRBV7-9 to TRBJ2-5; D is undetermined. CDR1 is SEHNR, CDR2 FQNEAQ, per germline (reference sequence). CDR3 size: 12 residues. Trimming removed 8 bases from V and 7 bases from J, with 14 bases in between. CDR3 in amino acids: CASSNALGTQYF. DNA for the CDR3: TGTGCCAGCTCTAATGCCCTAGGGACCCAGTACTTC.

About this clonotype: A read error may be the cause here, since a much bigger clone is one base away. The rearrangement uses TRBV28 and TRBJ2-3, with 9 bases aligning to TRBD2. Germline-derived CDR1 and CDR2 are MDHEN and SYDVKM. The J segment lost 3 bases and the V segment lost 6 bases, leaving 13 bases of the junction unmatched. The CDR3 has 17 residues. DNA for the CDR3: TGTGCCAGCAGAGAGGGGATTAGCGGGAGAATTACAGATACGCAGTATTTT. Its protein is CASREGISGRITDTQYF. The full variable domain, in which reference TRBV28 and TRBJ2-3 provide the parts outside the CDR3, is DVKVTQSSRYLVKRTGEKVFLECVQDMDHENMFWYRQDPGLGLRLIYFSYDVKMKEKGDIPEGYSVSREKKERFSLILESASTNQTSMYLCASREGISGRITDTQYFGPGTRLTVL.

This clonotype occurred once. A much bigger clone sits one base away, suggesting this may be a read error. The V gene is TRBV9, the J gene TRBJ2-1; D is possibly TRBD2 (6 bases). Per germline, CDR1 SGDLS and CDR2 YYNGEE. CDR3 length: 14 amino acids. V gave up 4 bases and J gave up 11 bases, with 19 bases separating them. The DNA for the CDR3 is TGTGCCAGCAGCAAGGGACTGCAAAAGGATAAGCAGTTCTTC. This gives the protein CASSKGLQKDKQFF. The entire variable domain, with the rest obtained from reference TRBV9 and TRBJ2-1, is as follows: DSGVTQTPKHLITATGQRVTLRCSPRSGDLSVYWYQQSLDQGLQFLIQYYNGEERAKGNILERFSAQQFPDLHSELNLSSLELGDSALYFCASSKGLQKDKQFFGPGTRLTVL.

This clonotype was seen at least ten times. The chain couples TRBV20-1 to TRBJ2-5, with D unresolved. V dropped 1 base and J dropped 5 bases, with 17 bases sitting between them. Germline V CDR1 and CDR2: DFQATT, SNEGSKA (reference sequence). The CDR3 length is 15 residues. In DNA form, the CDR3 reads TGCAGTGCTAGAGTCTACCCACTATCGCCGGAGACCCAGTACTTC. Translation: CSARVYPLSPETQYF.

The rearrangement links TRBV29-1 to TRBJ1-1, with a possible D match to TRBD1 (5 bases). V was shortened by 0 bases and J by 1 base, with 9 bases between the two germline ends. Per the germline V gene, CDR1 is SQVTM and CDR2 is ANQGSEA. This CDR3 spans 14 amino acids. The CDR3 nucleotides are TGCAGCGTTGAAGATCTTGGGGGGAACACTGAAGCTTTCTTT. Amino acid sequence: CSVEDLGGNTEAFF.

This clonotype was seen at least ten times. CDR3 sequence reads: CASSAQAGGSYEQYF. DNA for the CDR3: TGTGCCAGCAGCGCTCAAGCGGGAGGCTCCTACGAGCAGTACTTC. The chain is built from TRBV7-2 and TRBJ2-7; TRBD2 agrees at 9 bases. CDR3 length: 15 amino acids. Germline V gives CDR1 SGHTA, CDR2 FQGNSA. Losses at the gene ends were 5 bases for V and 0 bases for J; bases not matched to a gene: 5.

There are many counts of this clonotype. This rearrangement joins TRBV20-1 to TRBJ2-1; D is ambiguous. The length of the CDR3 is 13 residues. V lost 6 bases to trimming and J lost 6 bases, with 15 bases between them. Per germline, CDR1 DFQATT and CDR2 SNEGSKA (reference sequence). The CDR3 DNA is TGCAGTGCGGACCGTTATACCACCAATGAGCAGTTCTTC. It is translated as CSADRYTTNEQFF.

V and J are TRBV3-1 and TRBJ2-5; no clear D gene. This CDR3 comprises 17 residues. The V gene lost 3 bases and the J gene lost 1 base, with 18 bases spanning the gap. Germline loops: CDR1 LGHDT, CDR2 YNNKEL (reference sequence). CDR3 DNA sequence: TGTGCCAGCAGCCAGACGAGATTGCGAACGTTCCAAGAGACCCAGTACTTC. Translated, it gives CASSQTRLRTFQETQYF.

The chain employs TRBV27 and TRBJ2-1; tentatively, D is TRBD1 (5 bases). The CDR3 totals 11 residues. The germline V gene has CDR1 MNHEY and CDR2 SMNVEV (reference sequence). The germline V and J ends were trimmed by 8 bases and 7 bases, with 9 bases remaining between them. CDR3: CASLQENEQFF. CDR3 nucleotide sequence: TGTGCCAGCTTACAGGAGAATGAGCAGTTCTTC.

The chain combines TRBV29-1 with TRBJ2-7, with D perhaps TRBD2 (5 bases). This CDR3 spans 14 amino acids. Germline assignment: CDR1 SQVTM and CDR2 ANQGSEA. Trimming stripped 4 bases from V and 0 bases from J, with 13 bases between. CDR3 nucleotide sequence: TGCAGCGTTGCGACGGACGGACTCTCCTACGAGCAGTACTTC. It is translated as CSVATDGLSYEQYF.

As for this clonotype: A junction boundary mismatches the germline segment, possibly from a read error. CDR3 sequence reads: CASSHSPGGTDTHYF. CDR3 sequence (DNA): TGTGCCAGCAGCCACTCCCCGGGAGGCACAGATACGCATTATTTT. J is TRBJ2-3 and V is TRBV28; TRBD2 matches 7 bases. The CDR3 is made up of 15 amino acids. Germline values: CDR1 MDHEN, CDR2 SYDVKM.

Notes on this clonotype: The junction differs from germline at one of its ends, possibly a read error. The genes are TRBV20-1 and TRBJ2-5; 8 bases align to TRBD2. Germline V gives CDR1 DFQATT, CDR2 SNEGSKA (reference sequence). This CDR3 has 16 residues. CDR3: CSAKDPRAGEQETQYF. CDR3 in DNA: TGCAGTGCTAAAGATCCACGAGCGGGGGAGCAAGAGACACAGTACTTC.

This clonotype showed up just once. The chain employs TRBV6-1 and TRBJ2-5; a weak D match, TRBD2 (6 bases). Germline CDR1 is MNHNS and CDR2 is SASEGT. CDR3 length: 14 residues. Deletions cut 7 bases from V and 5 bases from J, with 17 bases between. Written as DNA, the CDR3 is TGTGCCAGCATTTACCTAGCGCGAAGGGAGACCCAGTACTTC. Protein sequence: CASIYLARRETQYF.

The sample holds many counts of this clonotype. The chain combines TRBV7-3 with TRBJ1-2; D is unresolved. Trimming pared 3 bases from V and 5 bases from J, leaving 10 bases between. CDR3 length: 13 amino acids. In germline, CDR1 is SGHTA, CDR2 FQGTGA. CDR3 region: CASSFSEGYGYTF. In DNA form, the CDR3 reads TGTGCCAGCAGCTTCTCTGAAGGGTATGGCTACACCTTC.

There are a few counts of this clonotype. The chain uses TRBV27 and TRBJ2-3; D gene uncertain. This CDR3 contains 17 residues. Trimming pared 3 bases from V and 0 bases from J, leaving 16 bases between. Germline V CDR1 and CDR2: MNHEY, SMNVEV (reference sequence). The CDR3 sequence: CASSLPGPSCSTDTQYF. The DNA for the CDR3 is TGTGCCAGCAGTTTGCCGGGTCCTTCCTGTAGCACAGATACGCAGTATTTT.

This clonotype was detected a few times. Since a much larger clone is just one base distant, this may be a read error. This chain connects TRBV2 to TRBJ1-1, with TRBD1 matching 8 bases. Looked up from germline, CDR1 is SNHLY and CDR2 is FYNNEI. There are 13 residues in the CDR3. This chain's CDR3 is CVSSEDRVTEAFF. CDR3 nucleotides: TGTGTCAGCAGTGAGGACAGGGTTACTGAAGCTTTCTTT.

This clonotype was seen more than once but under ten times. This chain links TRBV5-1 with TRBJ1-6; D is undetermined. Germline values: CDR1 SGHRS, CDR2 YFSETQ. The CDR3 is 15 residues long. The germline V and J ends were trimmed by 0 bases and 4 bases, with 8 bases remaining between them. The CDR3 nucleotides are TGCGCCAGCAGCTTGGGGGCAGATTATAATTCACCCCTCCACTTT. Protein sequence: CASSLGADYNSPLHF.